The clone carrying this T cell receptor beta chain was detected only a few times. Methods used by the authors: Estimated nucleated cell counts came from reference gene primer amplification. Only in-frame clones appear in the TCRdb table, and some are missing; sequencing was by immunoSEQ multiplex PCR. Clonal size and the V and J genes are those of that table, whereas D and trimming came from the DNA. This sample carries about 140,000 clones, around 89% of them seen once, and the ten largest clones take around 2.9%. The entry originates in a study of blood T cell repertoires in COVID-19. Study-wide background: PBMCs, B-cell-depleted T cells, or T cells were the source of the cDNA or gDNA that made up the material.

Per germline, CDR1 SEHNR and CDR2 FQNEAQ (reference sequence). The V and J ends lost 4 bases and 0 bases, in that order; junction bases with no gene match: 6. CDR3 length: 17 amino acids. This TCR was sampled from a man in his 60s with active or convalescent COVID-19. Input material: peripheral blood. V is TRBV7-9 and J is TRBJ1-3, with 10 bases aligning to TRBD1. The CDR3 DNA sequence: TGTGCCAGCAGCTCCGGACAGGGGGGCCACTCTGGAAACACCATATATTTT. This codes for CASSSGQGGHSGNTIYF.